A single sample gave rise to the 16 T cell receptor beta chains below, sequenced in a study of blood T cells in healthy people across ages. The second PCR ran roughly 7 to 12 cycles with a sample-barcoded 5' primer and J-beta primers. TCRdb analysed the 5' RACE reads with MiXCR anew, one entry per CDR3 protein. Found here are around 1.1 million distinct CDR3 sequences, 35% to 40% of them singletons; the top ten hold less than 15%. The material sequenced was blood. These receptors all stem from a man aged 18 to 30 in good health.

This clonotype was picked up a small number of times. The chain is built from TRBV11-2 and TRBJ1-2; D is undetermined. Trimming left V 7 bases short and J 4 bases short, with 22 bases between. CDR1 SGHAT and CDR2 FQNNGV come from the germline V gene. This CDR3 contains 16 residues. The CDR3 DNA sequence: TGTGCCAGCACCGCGACCGCACAGACGGGAGGCTATGGCTACACCTTC. Its translation: CASTATAQTGGYGYTF.

This chain links TRBV29-1 with TRBJ1-5; weak D call: TRBD1 (6 bases). This CDR3 is 12 amino acids long. Trimming removed 8 bases from V and 5 bases from J, with 13 bases in between. Germline V gene lookup returns CDR1 SQVTM and CDR2 ANQGSEA. CDR3 nucleotides: TGCAGCATGGACAGACGGGATCAGCCCCAGCATTTT. Encoded protein: CSMDRRDQPQHF.

This clonotype occurred a few times. The chain uses TRBV27 and TRBJ2-7; weak D call: TRBD1 (6 bases). V dropped 6 bases and J dropped 6 bases, with 15 bases sitting between them. Looked up from germline, CDR1 is MNHEY and CDR2 is SMNVEV (reference sequence). This CDR3 comprises 13 residues. For the CDR3, the DNA is TGTGCCAGCAGGGGACACGTCTTCTCCGAGCAGTACTTC. It specifies CASRGHVFSEQYF.

The CDR3 sequence: CATARRGLKVEQFF. The CDR3 region has the DNA TGTGCCACCGCTCGGCGGGGACTAAAGGTTGAGCAGTTCTTC. The chain links TRBV28 to TRBJ2-1, with 7 bases fitting TRBD2. Germline CDR1 is MDHEN and CDR2 is SYDVKM. J was trimmed by 9 bases and V by 10 bases; bases with no gene match: 15. This CDR3 region has 14 residues.

The J gene is TRBJ2-2, the V gene TRBV9; D gene uncertain. The CDR3 runs to 13 residues. The V end was cut by 0 bases, the J end by 6 bases, with 6 bases between. CDR1 and CDR2 from the germline V gene are SGDLS and YYNGEE. The CDR3 loop is CASSVDVPGELFF. As DNA, the CDR3 is TGTGCCAGCAGCGTAGACGTCCCCGGGGAGCTGTTTTTT.

The genes are TRBV7-3 and TRBJ2-1; the match to TRBD2 covers 10 bases. The J call may be wrong; the DNA end is better matched by TRBJ2-7. Per the germline V gene, CDR1 is SGHTA and CDR2 is FQGTGA. The CDR3 loop spans 18 amino acids. The CDR3 DNA is TGTGCCAGCAGCTTAAAAGATCTAGCGGGGGCCCCCTACAATGAGCAGTACTTC. It translates to CASSLKDLAGAPYNEQYF.

The chain combines TRBV20-1 with TRBJ2-3, with 10 nucleotides matching TRBD2. Germline V gene lookup returns CDR1 DFQATT and CDR2 SNEGSKA (reference sequence). J lost 5 bases, V lost 3 bases, and 14 bases had no gene match. The CDR3 totals 17 residues. In DNA form, the CDR3 reads TGCAGTGCTAGCCCCTCTCTAGCGGGGGCCTTCGGAGATACGCAGTATTTT. As protein: CSASPSLAGAFGDTQYF.

This sequence joins TRBV27 and TRBJ2-5, with 13 bases that match TRBD2. CDR3 length: 17 residues. The trim removed 5 bases at V and 4 bases at J, leaving 10 bases unmatched. CDR1 and CDR2 (germline): MNHEY, SMNVEV (reference sequence). CDR3 residues: CASSLGLAGVYRETQYF. DNA for the CDR3: TGTGCCAGCAGTCTCGGACTAGCGGGGGTGTATAGAGAGACCCAGTACTTC.

This clonotype was seen at least ten times. This chain joins TRBV7-3 and TRBJ2-3; 8 nucleotides match TRBD2. Per germline, CDR1 SGHTA and CDR2 FQGTGA. The V and J ends lost 5 bases and 4 bases, in that order; junction bases with no gene match: 11. There are 16 residues in the CDR3. Here the CDR3 reads CASSPGGVGFSDTQYF. The CDR3 nucleotides read TGTGCCAGCAGCCCCGGGGGGGTCGGATTCTCAGATACGCAGTATTTT.

There are many counts of this clonotype. The J gene is TRBJ2-3, the V gene TRBV29-1; D call uncertain. V was pared by 5 bases and J by 2 bases, with 11 bases between. The CDR3 is 13 amino acids. The germline V gene has CDR1 SQVTM and CDR2 ANQGSEA. The CDR3 region is CSVTGPSTDTQYF. DNA of the CDR3: TGCAGCGTTACCGGGCCCTCCACAGATACGCAGTATTTT.

The V and J genes are TRBV6-1 and TRBJ2-5, with TRBD1 matching over 8 bases. V shed 8 bases, J shed 5 bases, and the junction held 1 base outside the gene matches. The CDR3 covers 11 residues. CDR1 is MNHNS and CDR2 is SASEGT in the germline V gene. The DNA of the CDR3 is TGTGCCAGCCGACAGGGGGAGACCCAGTACTTC. Protein sequence: CASRQGETQYF.

This clonotype was counted between two and nine times. The rearrangement joins TRBV20-1 to TRBJ1-2; D is undetermined. V was shortened by 3 bases and J by 1 base, with 6 bases between the two germline ends. Germline V gene data show CDR1 as DFQATT and CDR2 as SNEGSKA (reference sequence). The CDR3 totals 12 residues. The CDR3 is CSASYVNYGYTF. The CDR3 bases are TGCAGTGCTAGTTACGTTAACTATGGCTACACCTTC.

This clonotype was observed a single time. A much more abundant neighbour one base away suggests this may be a read error. V is TRBV12-3 or TRBV12-4 and J is TRBJ1-5, with D uncertain. The CDR3 runs to 12 residues. CDR3 DNA: TGTGCCAGCAGTTTTGCCAATCACCCCCAGCATTTT. Amino acid sequence: CASSFANHPQHF.

Regarding this clonotype: With a much larger clone just one base away, this may be a read error. The chain is built from TRBV5-1 and TRBJ2-1; weak D call: TRBD1 (7 bases). Germline CDR1 SGHRS, CDR2 YFSETQ. The CDR3 length is 15 residues. The CDR3 DNA reads as TGCGCCAGCAGTTTTACAGGGGACTCCTACAATGAGCAGTTATTC. Protein product: CASSFTGDSYNEQLF.

This chain connects TRBV9 to TRBJ2-3; D is perhaps TRBD1 (5 bases). V lost 7 bases to trimming and J lost 4 bases, with 13 bases between them. From germline, CDR1 is SGDLS and CDR2 YYNGEE. This CDR3 spans 13 amino acids. DNA of the CDR3: TGTGCCAGCGGATTAGGGGCCTCAGATACGCAGTATTTT. This codes for CASGLGASDTQYF.

This clonotype was seen only a few times. The chain uses TRBV7-2 and TRBJ1-2; D call uncertain. This CDR3 is built from 14 residues. Germline V gene data show CDR1 as SGHTA and CDR2 as FQGNSA. Trimming shortened V by 1 base and J by 3 bases, and 9 bases separated the two germline ends. The CDR3 region has the DNA TGTGCCAGCAGCTTAGATTCGGAGGACTATGGCTACACCTTC. Its protein product is CASSLDSEDYGYTF.